Listed below are T cell receptor beta chains from one sample, sequenced in a study of blood T cell repertoires in COVID-19. The method was immunoSEQ multiplex PCR; TCRdb's version includes in-frame clones alone and lacks a portion of them. In the table there are about 170,000 clones, more than 65% of which are singletons. Material for sequencing was peripheral blood. These receptor sequences come from a man between 65 and 85 years old with active or convalescent COVID-19. Both conserved end residues are part of each CDR3. D genes are given only for firm matches. Rows may omit the clone size; those that give it use once, few, many or a size class.

cdr3_length,j_call,d_call,clone_size,v_call,cdr3_nt,cdr3_aa
14,TRBJ2-1,NA,NA,TRBV4-3,TGCGCCAGCAGCCAAGTACGACAGAACAATGAGCAGTTCTTC,CASSQVRQNNEQFF
13,TRBJ1-2,NA,NA,TRBV6-5,TGTGCCAGCAGCCTCACAGGGCTCTATGGCTACACCTTC,CASSLTGLYGYTF
15,TRBJ2-5,NA,once,TRBV7-7,TGTGCCAGCAGCTTCGGCCCGACAGCCCAAGAGACCCAGTACTTC,CASSFGPTAQETQYF
15,TRBJ1-1,NA,NA,TRBV11-2,TGTGCCAGCACCCCCGCCCGGAGAGGCCACACTGAAGCTTTCTTT,CASTPARRGHTEAFF
15,TRBJ2-7,NA,few,TRBV3-1/TRBV3-2,TGTGCCAGCAGCCAAGTCTTGCGGGAAAACTACGAGCAGTACTTC,CASSQVLRENYEQYF
14,TRBJ2-5,NA,NA,TRBV7-6,TGTGCCAGCAGCTCGGGGGTACTCCAAGAGACCCAGTACTTC,CASSSGVLQETQYF
15,TRBJ2-2,TRBD1,NA,TRBV7-2,TGTGCCAGCAGCTTAGGGACAGGGGAGACCGGGGAGCTGTTTTTT,CASSLGTGETGELFF
19,TRBJ2-1,TRBD2,NA,TRBV6-2/TRBV6-3,TGTGCCAGCAGTTACAGACTAGCGGGAGGAGGTCCCCGTCAGAATGAGCAGTTCTTC,CASSYRLAGGGPRQNEQFF
14,TRBJ1-6,TRBD1,NA,TRBV6-6,TGTGCCAGCAGCACAGGGGGCAGTAATTCACCCCTCCACTTT,CASSTGGSNSPLHF
15,TRBJ2-7,TRBD1,NA,TRBV18,TGTGCCAGCTCATCTCCGGGACAGGGGTTCCACGAGCAGTACTTC,CASSSPGQGFHEQYF
15,TRBJ1-4,NA,NA,TRBV18,TGTGCCAGCTCACCGCAACGGGGTAGCTATGAAAAACTGTTTTTT,CASSPQRGSYEKLFF
14,TRBJ2-5,NA,NA,TRBV5-1,TGCGCCAGCAGCTTGGGGACAGCCCAAGAGACCCAGTACTTC,CASSLGTAQETQYF
14,TRBJ1-1,TRBD1,NA,TRBV6-5,TGTGCCAGCAGGACAGGGGGCGCGTCCACTGAAGCTTTCTTT,CASRTGGASTEAFF
18,TRBJ2-6,NA,NA,TRBV7-8,TGTGCCAGCAGCCCAGACGGCGGAGAGATCTCTGGGGCCAACGTCCTGACTTTC,CASSPDGGEISGANVLTF
14,TRBJ2-7,NA,NA,TRBV2,TGTGCCAGCAGTGAAAGGGAGGTCTCCTACGAGCAGTACTTC,CASSEREVSYEQYF
13,TRBJ1-2,NA,NA,TRBV7-9,TGTGCCAGCAGCTTAGAGCCAGAGCGAGGCTACACCTTC,CASSLEPERGYTF
14,TRBJ1-2,TRBD1,NA,TRBV5-8,TGTGCCAGCAGTTTTACCGGGACAGCTTATGGCTACACCTTC,CASSFTGTAYGYTF
15,TRBJ1-4,NA,once,TRBV28,TGTGCCAGCAGTTTACCGCGGGGCTCTCGGGAAAAACTGTTTTTT,CASSLPRGSREKLFF
16,TRBJ1-2,TRBD1,NA,TRBV5-1,TGCGCCAGCAGCTTGGGGATAGGGACAGCTAACTATGGCTACACCTTC,CASSLGIGTANYGYTF
16,TRBJ2-3,TRBD2,NA,TRBV5-1,TGCGCCAGCAGCTTGGGATCTAGCGGGAGTTCAGATACGCAGTATTTT,CASSLGSSGSSDTQYF
13,TRBJ2-5,TRBD1,NA,TRBV27,TGTGCCAGCAGTTGGGACAGGCGAGGGACCCAGTACTTC,CASSWDRRGTQYF
12,TRBJ1-2,TRBD1,NA,TRBV29-1,TGCAGCGCAACAACAGGGGCCGCTGGCTACACCTTC,CSATTGAAGYTF
15,TRBJ2-1,TRBD1,once,TRBV6-4,TGTGCCAGCAAGAAGACAGGGGAATCCTACAATGAGCAGTTCTTC,CASKKTGESYNEQFF
15,TRBJ1-1,TRBD1,few,TRBV18,TGTGCCAGCTCAGCGGGACAGGGGGTGAACACTGAAGCTTTCTTT,CASSAGQGVNTEAFF
15,TRBJ2-1,NA,NA,TRBV6-4,TGTGCCAGCAGTGACCACCCGAGCTCCTACAATGAGCAGTTCTTC,CASSDHPSSYNEQFF
15,TRBJ1-5,TRBD1,few,TRBV5-5,TGTGCCAGCAGCTTTGGACAGGGCTTCAATCAGCCCCAGCATTTT,CASSFGQGFNQPQHF
16,TRBJ1-3,NA,once,TRBV19,TGTGCCAGTAGTATAGTCACGTCCCGGTCTGGAAACACCATATATTTT,CASSIVTSRSGNTIYF
14,TRBJ2-2,NA,NA,TRBV6-2/TRBV6-3,TGTGCCAGCAGTCCACCTATGGACACCGGGGAGCTGTTTTTT,CASSPPMDTGELFF
16,TRBJ2-1,TRBD2,NA,TRBV19,TGTGCCAGTAGTTACACCCCTGGACTAGCGGTATCTGAGCAGTTCTTC,CASSYTPGLAVSEQFF
17,TRBJ1-5,TRBD1,NA,TRBV19,TGTGCCAGTAGTCCGGCCGGACAGGGGGCCGGCAATCAGCCCCAGCATTTT,CASSPAGQGAGNQPQHF
16,TRBJ1-1,TRBD1,NA,TRBV6-1,TGTGCCAGCAGTGAATGGACAGGGGGTTTTGAGACTGAAGCTTTCTTT,CASSEWTGGFETEAFF
19,TRBJ1-2,NA,NA,TRBV7-8,TGTGCCAGCAGCTTAAATTTCGGAATAAGCGGTTCCAATAACTATGGCTACACCTTC,CASSLNFGISGSNNYGYTF
14,TRBJ2-7,NA,NA,TRBV7-2,TGTGCCAGCAGAGCCGGACAGTTCTCCTACGAGCAGTACTTC,CASRAGQFSYEQYF
16,TRBJ2-1,TRBD1,once,TRBV14,TGTGCCAGCAGCCAAAGAGGCACAGGGGGCTTGAATGAGCAGTTCTTC,CASSQRGTGGLNEQFF
14,TRBJ2-7,NA,NA,TRBV11-2,TGTGCCAGCAGCTTACGACAGTTCTCCTACGAGCAGTACTTC,CASSLRQFSYEQYF
17,TRBJ2-6,TRBD2,NA,TRBV30,TGTGCCTGGGCCGGTCCGGGACTATTCTCTGGGGCCAACGTCCTGACTTTC,CAWAGPGLFSGANVLTF
16,TRBJ2-1,TRBD2,NA,TRBV19,TGTGCCAGTAGTATAGTAAGCGGGAGCAAATTGAATGAGCAGTTCTTC,CASSIVSGSKLNEQFF
13,TRBJ1-2,TRBD1,NA,TRBV6-5,TGTGCCAGCAGTTACGGACAGGGGTCTAGCTACACCTTC,CASSYGQGSSYTF
15,TRBJ2-3,TRBD2,NA,TRBV7-3,TGTGCCAGCAGCCTCACGGGAGGGCCCTCAGATACGCAGTATTTT,CASSLTGGPSDTQYF
15,TRBJ2-7,TRBD1,NA,TRBV4-1,TGCGCCAGCAGCCAAGGGGACAGGGCTGTCTACGAGCAGTACTTC,CASSQGDRAVYEQYF
16,TRBJ2-1,TRBD2,NA,TRBV2,TGTGCCAGCAGGAACCGACTAGCGGGGGGGCGGAATGAGCAGTTCTTC,CASRNRLAGGRNEQFF